Below are 23 T cell receptor beta chains sequenced from a single sample in a study of cytomegalovirus exposure and HLA in healthy donors. 60 Vbeta and 13 Jbeta primers were used in PCR. The method was immunoSEQ multiplex PCR; TCRdb's version includes in-frame clones alone and lacks a portion of them. The sample comprises 150,000 or so clones, 75% to 80% of which are singletons, and 3.1% rests with the top ten. The sample was PBMCs. These receptors were collected from a woman in her forties in good health and CMV-seronegative.

The gene calls are TRBV18 and TRBJ2-1; the D gene is possibly TRBD2 (6 bases). CDR3 length equals 19 residues. The V and J ends lost 4 bases and 8 bases respectively, with 30 bases between them. Germline V gene lookup returns CDR1 KGHSH and CDR2 LQKENI. The CDR3 sequence is CASSRTPIMTGPRGDEQFF. CDR3 nucleotide sequence: TGTGCCAGCTCACGAACCCCCATAATGACTGGGCCGCGGGGCGATGAGCAGTTCTTC.

V and J are TRBV5-1 and TRBJ1-1; 8 bases map to TRBD1. CDR1 SGHRS and CDR2 YFSETQ come from the germline V gene. The CDR3 sequence is 14 residues long. Losses at the gene ends were 4 bases for V and 4 bases for J; bases not matched to a gene: 6. CDR3 DNA sequence: TGCGCCAGCAGCACAGGGACAGGAAGCACTGAAGCTTTCTTT. Encoded protein: CASSTGTGSTEAFF.

The V gene is TRBV4-1, the J gene TRBJ1-1; perhaps TRBD1 as D (5 bases). The CDR3 is made up of 13 amino acids. Germline V gene data show CDR1 as MGHRA and CDR2 as YSYEKL. V was trimmed by 6 bases and J by 7 bases, leaving 15 bases between them. The CDR3 protein is CASRSTGFYEAFF. As DNA, the CDR3 is TGCGCCAGCAGGAGCACAGGTTTCTATGAAGCTTTCTTT.

V gene TRBV2 combines with J gene TRBJ1-6, with 8 bases identical to TRBD1. The CDR3 consists of 14 residues. The V segment lost 6 bases and the J segment 7 bases; nucleotides outside the gene matches: 5. Germline-derived CDR1 and CDR2 are SNHLY and FYNNEI. CDR3 loop: CASRRQGINSPLHF. CDR3 nucleotides: TGTGCCAGCAGACGACAGGGGATAAATTCACCCCTCCACTTT.

This sequence joins TRBV2 and TRBJ1-3; 7 nucleotides line up with TRBD1. CDR1 is SNHLY and CDR2 is FYNNEI in the germline V gene. The CDR3 runs 14 residues. Trimming at V came to 6 bases and at J to 1 base, leaving 3 bases not matched to a gene. The CDR3 nucleotides read TGTGCCAGCAGAGAACAGGGGTCTGGAAACACCATATATTTT. Its protein product is CASREQGSGNTIYF.

The genes are TRBV5-1 and TRBJ1-3; TRBD1 might be the D (6 bases). The V gene lost 4 bases and the J gene lost 9 bases, with 20 bases spanning the gap. The CDR3 consists of 15 residues. Germline lookup yields CDR1 SGHRS and CDR2 YFSETQ. This CDR3 is CASSPWTDLPGTIYF. CDR3 DNA: TGCGCCAGCAGCCCCTGGACAGACTTGCCAGGCACCATATATTTT.

The chain couples TRBV4-2 to TRBJ2-7; D is uncertain. Deletions cut 1 base from V and 6 bases from J, with 4 bases between. CDR3 length: 11 residues. The germline CDR1 and CDR2 sequences are LGHNA and YNFKEQ. CDR3 sequence reads: CASSQGPEQYF. The CDR3 bases are TGTGCCAGCAGCCAAGGGCCCGAGCAGTACTTC.

CDR3 coding DNA: TGTGCCAGCAGTTCCAACAGCTACGAGCAGTACTTC. Translation: CASSSNSYEQYF. V usage is TRBV28 and J usage is TRBJ2-7; D gene ambiguous. The germline gives CDR1 MDHEN, CDR2 SYDVKM. V was cut by 4 bases and J by 3 bases, with 7 bases left in between. CDR3 size: 12 residues.

J is TRBJ2-7 and V is TRBV28; 8 bases agree with TRBD1. This CDR3 is 15 amino acids long. From germline, CDR1 is MDHEN and CDR2 SYDVKM. V dropped 5 bases and J dropped 2; count of bases not matched to a gene: 8. The CDR3 DNA reads as TGTGCCAGCAGTCCACAGGGGGGTAATACCTACGAGCAGTACTTC. This sequence encodes CASSPQGGNTYEQYF.

This clone showed up just once. J is TRBJ2-2 and V is TRBV2, with a tentative D call TRBD2 (5 bases). The V gene's germline CDR1 is SNHLY and CDR2 FYNNEI. This CDR3 region has 13 residues. V dropped 7 bases and J dropped 2 bases, with 8 bases sitting between them. The CDR3 region has the DNA TGTGCCAGCAATCGGGAAAACACCGGGGAGCTGTTTTTT. Translating it yields CASNRENTGELFF.

The chain links TRBV12-1 to TRBJ2-7; no DNA check was done on the table's D call, TRBD1. TRBV12-1 is marked as a pseudogene. The CDR3 consists of 20 residues. CDR3 in DNA: TGTGCCAGCCCGTCCGAAACCACAAACAGAACCAATATTCAATCCTACGAGCAGTACTTC. This codes for CASPSETTNRTNIQSYEQYF.

This clone was found a few times. The chain is built from TRBV5-1 and TRBJ1-4; TRBD1 matches at 10 bases. The V gene end was trimmed by 2 bases and the J gene end by 7 bases; junction bases not matched to a gene: 8. From germline, CDR1 is SGHRS and CDR2 YFSETQ. CDR3 size: 16 residues. Here the CDR3 reads CASSFAGTGVTEKLFF. In DNA, the CDR3 is TGCGCCAGCAGCTTCGCCGGGACAGGGGTAACTGAAAAACTGTTTTTT.

The rearrangement joins TRBV10-1 to TRBJ1-5; D is perhaps TRBD1 (6 bases). Germline CDR1 and CDR2: WNHNN and SYGVQD (reference sequence). This CDR3 spans 14 amino acids. Trimming removed 6 bases at V and 4 bases at J, with 13 bases between. In DNA form, the CDR3 reads TGCGCCAGCAGAGACCGGGACACAAATCAGCCCCAGCATTTT. This codes for CASRDRDTNQPQHF.

This clone has a handful of counts. In nucleotides, the CDR3 is TGTGCCAGTACCCCGGGGGGCCCCCAAGCTTTCTTT. Encoded protein: CASTPGGPQAFF. The V gene is TRBV19, the J gene TRBJ1-1; possibly TRBD1 for D (6 bases). Per germline, CDR1 LNHDA and CDR2 SQIVND (reference sequence). The CDR3 runs to 12 residues. Deletions cut 7 bases from V and 9 bases from J, with 15 bases between.

V and J are TRBV27 and TRBJ1-1; 9 positions match TRBD1. This CDR3 spans 16 amino acids. V gave up 3 bases and J gave up 3 bases; unmatched junction bases: 8. Germline lookup yields CDR1 MNHEY and CDR2 SMNVEV (reference sequence). The DNA of the CDR3 is TGTGCCAGCAGTTTTCGCGCCGGGACAGGGCACACTGAAGCTTTCTTT. This codes for CASSFRAGTGHTEAFF.

V and J are TRBV6-1 and TRBJ1-4; D gene uncertain. V gave up 3 bases and J gave up 8 bases, with 13 bases separating them. CDR1 and CDR2 from the germline V gene are MNHNS and SASEGT. The CDR3 has 14 residues. CDR3 amino acids: CASSEARLGEKLFF. The CDR3, as DNA: TGTGCCAGCAGTGAGGCCCGTCTCGGGGAAAAACTGTTTTTT.

The table lists this clone with a few counts. The chain uses TRBV15 and TRBJ1-3; the D gene is possibly TRBD1 (5 bases). The CDR3 is 17 residues long. The V gene's germline CDR1 is LNHNV and CDR2 YYDKDF (reference sequence). Trimming took off 1 base at V and 4 bases at J, with 17 bases between the two ends. For the CDR3, the DNA is TGTGCCACCAGCAGAGCTTCCGTGGGGGGTGTAGGAAACACCATATATTTT. It translates to CATSRASVGGVGNTIYF.

The chain joins TRBV19 to TRBJ1-1; weak D call: TRBD1 (5 bases). The CDR3 covers 13 residues. Deletions cut 3 bases from V and 5 bases from J, with 10 bases between. Germline CDR1 reads LNHDA; CDR2 reads SQIVND (reference sequence). CDR3 loop: CASSIGRQTEAFF. The CDR3 DNA sequence: TGTGCCAGTAGTATCGGAAGACAGACTGAAGCTTTCTTT.

This clone was seen only once. The rearrangement uses TRBV7-9 and TRBJ1-4, with D tentatively TRBD1 (6 bases). The V and J ends lost 0 bases and 5 bases respectively, with 16 bases between them. The germline V gene has CDR1 SEHNR and CDR2 FQNEAQ (reference sequence). There are 17 residues in the CDR3. As DNA, the CDR3 is TGTGCCAGCAGCTTAGCCCCCCACCGGGACACAAATGAAAAACTGTTTTTT. It translates to CASSLAPHRDTNEKLFF.

The rearrangement links TRBV10-1 to TRBJ2-2, with 7 bases fitting TRBD2. The germline V gene has CDR1 WNHNN and CDR2 SYGVQD (reference sequence). The CDR3 contains 14 residues. The V segment lost 0 bases and the J segment 7 bases; nucleotides outside the gene matches: 2. The CDR3: CASSESRGFGELFF. DNA for the CDR3: TGCGCCAGCAGTGAGTCGCGGGGGTTCGGGGAGCTGTTTTTT.

The J gene is TRBJ1-2, the V gene TRBV9; D is unresolved. In germline, CDR1 is SGDLS, CDR2 YYNGEE. The CDR3 length is 14 residues. V gave up 5 bases and J gave up 8 bases, with 19 bases separating them. CDR3 protein: CASSQRGGSGGYTF. The DNA for the CDR3 is TGTGCCAGCAGTCAACGGGGTGGTTCGGGAGGCTACACCTTC.

The genes are TRBV2 and TRBJ1-2; 10 bases map to TRBD1. Germline V gene data show CDR1 as SNHLY and CDR2 as FYNNEI. With V trimmed by 6 bases and J by 6 bases, 4 bases remained unmatched. This CDR3 spans 13 amino acids. CDR3 residues: CASRWGTGDGYTF. CDR3 nucleotide sequence: TGTGCCAGCAGATGGGGGACAGGGGATGGCTACACCTTC.

The chain uses TRBV25-1 and TRBJ1-1; 9 bases fit TRBD1. Germline lookup yields CDR1 MGHDK and CDR2 SYGVNS. The CDR3 has 13 amino acids. Trimming took 4 bases from V and 12 from J; bases not matched to a gene: 9. CDR3 coding DNA: TGTGCCAGCAGTGGGGCCGGGACAGGGAGGTCTTTCTTT. It specifies CASSGAGTGRSFF.